The 32 T cell receptor beta chains listed next were all sequenced from one sample in a study of T cell repertoires in cytomegalovirus infection. MiXCR was run by TCRdb on the reads, yielding one entry per CDR3 protein. Found here are fewer than 850,000 distinct CDR3 sequences, about 27% of them singletons; the top ten hold around 13%. Antigens of these TCRs are unknown. The starting material was cultured CD8+ T cells from PBMCs, obtained from culture after CMV antigen stimulation. The receptor source for this set is a human donor in good health (CMV status not recorded). Some clones in this sample may be carry-over from other donors' samples.

The chain has TRBV6-5 and TRBJ2-1, with D uncertain. CDR3 length: 14 amino acids. The V end lost 6 bases, the J end lost 5 bases, and 14 bases lay between the germline ends. Per the germline V gene, CDR1 is MNHEY and CDR2 is SVGAGI. The CDR3, as DNA: TGTGCCAGCAGCACCACGCGGTGGCACAATGAGCAGTTCTTC. It specifies CASSTTRWHNEQFF.

At least ten counts were recorded for this clonotype. The V call is TRBV12-3 or TRBV12-4, the J call TRBJ1-1; D ambiguous. With 3 bases removed from V and 5 bases from J, the gap between germline ends came to 22 bases. The CDR3 totals 17 residues. In nucleotides, the CDR3 is TGTGCCAGCAGTTTTCCCCAAACACCAACTCGGCGGACTGAAGCTTTCTTT. Protein sequence: CASSFPQTPTRRTEAFF.

The V and J genes are TRBV7-6 and TRBJ1-1; 8 positions agree with TRBD1. V trimming: 0 bases; J trimming: 9 bases; junction bases outside the gene matches: 9. Germline CDR1 is SGHVS and CDR2 is FNYEAQ. The CDR3 loop spans 15 amino acids. The CDR3 sequence: CASSLADRGPFKAFF. CDR3 in DNA: TGTGCCAGCAGCTTAGCTGACAGGGGTCCCTTCAAAGCTTTCTTT.

The chain carries TRBV12-3 or TRBV12-4 and TRBJ2-2; perhaps D is TRBD1 or TRBD2 (5 bases each). Trimming pared 1 base from V and 7 bases from J, leaving 10 bases between. The CDR3 has 14 residues. CDR3: CASSLGGDGGELFF. The CDR3 DNA sequence: TGTGCCAGCAGTTTAGGAGGGGATGGCGGGGAGCTGTTTTTT.

The chain recombines TRBV20-1 with TRBJ1-3; D ambiguous. CDR1 DFQATT and CDR2 SNEGSKA come from the germline V gene (reference sequence). The CDR3 extends over 14 amino acids. Trimming removed 1 base from V and 0 bases from J, with 7 bases in between. CDR3 sequence reads: CSARGGSSGNTIYF. The CDR3 bases are TGCAGTGCTAGAGGAGGGTCCTCTGGAAACACCATATATTTT.

The chain couples TRBV11-2 to TRBJ2-7; D is ambiguous. Germline values: CDR1 SGHAT, CDR2 FQNNGV. With 4 bases removed from V and 4 bases from J, the gap between germline ends came to 11 bases. CDR3 length: 13 amino acids. DNA for the CDR3: TGTGCCAGCAGCTCCTGGACCTTTTACGAGCAGTACGTC. This translates into CASSSWTFYEQYV.

This clonotype was counted only a few times. This rearrangement joins TRBV28 to TRBJ2-7, with D perhaps matching TRBD2 (6 bases). From germline, CDR1 is MDHEN and CDR2 SYDVKM. CDR3 length: 12 amino acids. Trimming removed 5 bases from V and 4 bases from J, with 9 bases in between. In DNA form, the CDR3 reads TGTGCCAGCAGTCGAGGACTATACGAGCAGTACGTC. This translates into CASSRGLYEQYV.

This sequence joins TRBV27 and TRBJ2-3; no definite D call. Deletions cut 3 bases from V and 0 bases from J, with 10 bases between. The CDR3 runs 15 residues. Per the germline V gene, CDR1 is MNHEY and CDR2 is SMNVEV (reference sequence). The CDR3 sequence: CASSLGPASTDTQYF. DNA of the CDR3: TGTGCCAGCAGTTTGGGTCCAGCTAGCACAGATACGCAGTATTTT.

This clonotype was observed once. The rearrangement links TRBV20-1 to TRBJ2-3; D is undetermined. Trimming pared 5 bases from V and 2 bases from J, leaving 5 bases between. Looked up from germline, CDR1 is DFQATT and CDR2 is SNEGSKA (reference sequence). CDR3 length equals 11 residues. This chain's CDR3 is CSAQPTDTQYF. CDR3 bases: TGCAGTGCTCAACCCACAGATACGCAGTATTTT.

The gene calls are TRBV7-9 and TRBJ2-3; TRBD2 agrees at 13 bases. The CDR3 has 18 residues. Germline CDR1 is SEHNR and CDR2 is FQNEAQ (reference sequence). V lost 3 bases and J lost 4; bases outside the gene matches: 10. CDR3 amino acids: CASSFLLAGGLWADTQYF. Written as DNA, the CDR3 is TGTGCCAGCAGCTTCTTACTAGCGGGGGGGCTTTGGGCAGATACGCAGTATTTT.

This clonotype was seen only a few times. The chain couples TRBV27 to TRBJ2-1; 11 bases fit TRBD1. Trimming removed 5 bases from V and 2 bases from J; junction bases left unmatched: 5. Looked up from germline, CDR1 is MNHEY and CDR2 is SMNVEV (reference sequence). The CDR3 contains 16 residues. CDR3 DNA: TGTGCCAGCAGTCCAGGGACAGGGGGAACCTACAATGAGCAGTTCTTC. The encoded protein is CASSPGTGGTYNEQFF.

A single count supports this clonotype. This chain uses TRBV10-3 with TRBJ2-1; possible D gene TRBD1, 6 bases. V lost 7 bases and J 1 base, leaving 8 bases between the germline ends. The CDR3 consists of 13 residues. Per germline, CDR1 ENHRY and CDR2 SYGVKD. CDR3: CAITGQSYNEQFF. DNA of the CDR3: TGTGCCATCACCGGACAGTCCTACAATGAGCAGTTCTTC.

The chain recombines TRBV3-1 with TRBJ1-2, with unresolved D. The V gene lost 0 bases and the J gene lost 6 bases, with 14 bases spanning the gap. The CDR3 totals 15 residues. CDR1 is LGHDT and CDR2 is YNNKEL in the germline V gene (reference sequence). In DNA, the CDR3 is TGTGCCAGCAGCCAAGATGTGTTTAGGGTAAATGGCTACACCTTC. Translation: CASSQDVFRVNGYTF.

The gene calls are TRBV2 and TRBJ1-4, with TRBD1 matching over 7 bases. Trimming at V came to 6 bases and at J to 8 bases, leaving 12 bases not matched to a gene. Per the germline V gene, CDR1 is SNHLY and CDR2 is FYNNEI. CDR3 length: 15 amino acids. In DNA, the CDR3 is TGTGCCAGCAGCCCCCCCCCGGGACAGAGCGAAAAACTGTTTTTT. Its protein product is CASSPPPGQSEKLFF.

This clonotype has ten or more counts. The chain joins TRBV7-8 to TRBJ2-1; TRBD1 agrees at 9 bases. Germline CDR1 is SGHVS and CDR2 is FQNEAQ. CDR3 length: 18 amino acids. The J segment lost 5 bases and the V segment lost 2 bases, leaving 13 bases of the junction unmatched. Written as DNA, the CDR3 is TGTGCCAGCAGCTTAACGCCCCGCGGGACAGGGTTACACAATGAGCAGTTCTTC. It codes for CASSLTPRGTGLHNEQFF.

This clonotype appeared a few times. The chain is built from TRBV2 and TRBJ1-1; weak D call: TRBD1 (5 bases). The CDR3 is made up of 11 amino acids. Germline loops: CDR1 SNHLY, CDR2 FYNNEI. V dropped 9 bases and J dropped 5 bases, with 10 bases sitting between them. The CDR3 sequence is CASDGGTEAFF. Written as DNA, the CDR3 is TGTGCCAGTGATGGGGGGACTGAAGCTTTCTTT.

The J gene is TRBJ2-3, the V gene TRBV7-3; TRBD2 is a possible D gene (6 bases). This CDR3 region has 19 residues. Looked up from germline, CDR1 is SGHTA and CDR2 is FQGTGA. V shed 4 bases and J shed 6 bases, with 29 bases lying between them. The CDR3 region has the DNA TGTGCCAGCAGCTCAATAGGTTGGTTAGCGGAGAACGCACAGGATACGCAGTATTTT. Translation: CASSSIGWLAENAQDTQYF.

The V gene is TRBV29-1, the J gene TRBJ1-2, with D unclear. The length of the CDR3 is 12 residues. Germline-derived CDR1 and CDR2 are SQVTM and ANQGSEA. The V end lost 0 bases, the J end lost 4 bases, and 6 bases lay between the germline ends. The CDR3 loop reads CSVEEKSYGYTF. CDR3 DNA sequence: TGCAGCGTTGAAGAGAAATCCTATGGCTACACCTTC.

This chain connects TRBV12-3 or TRBV12-4 to TRBJ1-5; TRBD1 is a possible D gene (5 bases). The CDR3 totals 17 residues. The ends were cut back, 3 bases at V and 6 bases at J, with 21 bases in the middle. CDR3 nucleotides: TGTGCCAGCAGTTTCCAACTGTCGACCGGGGGAGGTCAGCCCCAGCATTTT. The encoded protein is CASSFQLSTGGGQPQHF.

The V gene is TRBV7-9, the J gene TRBJ1-2; 9 nucleotides match TRBD1. There are 16 residues in the CDR3. After removal of 7 bases from V and 5 bases from J, the junction contained 14 bases not matched to a gene. CDR1 and CDR2 from the germline V gene are SEHNR and FQNEAQ (reference sequence). CDR3 protein: CASTYNQDRGWYGYTF. The CDR3 nucleotides read TGTGCCAGCACCTACAACCAGGACAGGGGCTGGTATGGCTACACCTTC.

This clonotype came up a few times. This chain uses TRBV15 with TRBJ1-1; TRBD1 aligns across 7 bases. J lost 8 bases, V lost 0 bases, and 3 bases had no gene match. The CDR3 spans 13 residues. CDR1 LNHNV and CDR2 YYDKDF come from the germline V gene (reference sequence). The CDR3 DNA is TGTGCCACCAGCAGAGATGGGACAGTCGAAGCTTTCTTT. Translation gives CATSRDGTVEAFF.

With regard to this clonotype: A much bigger clone sits one base away, suggesting this may be a read error. The rearrangement links TRBV27 to TRBJ1-6; perhaps TRBD1 as D (5 bases). V shed 2 bases and J shed 1 base, with 15 bases lying between them. The CDR3 runs to 18 residues. CDR1 is MNHEY, CDR2 SMNVEV, per germline (reference sequence). DNA of the CDR3: TGTGCCAGCAGTTTAATTCTGGGGCGTTGGTCCTATAATTCACCCCTCCACTTT. Its protein is CASSLILGRWSYNSPLHF.

This clonotype came up many times. The chain recombines TRBV7-8 with TRBJ2-2; 10 bases map to TRBD1. CDR3 size: 16 residues. CDR1 SGHVS and CDR2 FQNEAQ come from the germline V gene. The J segment lost 1 base and the V segment lost 5 bases, leaving 4 bases of the junction unmatched. The CDR3 region has the DNA TGTGCCAGCAGCACTAGGACAGGGGGGAACACCGGGGAGCTGTTTTTT. As protein: CASSTRTGGNTGELFF.

This chain connects TRBV20-1 to TRBJ1-5; TRBD1 is a possible D gene (5 bases). The CDR3 spans 13 residues. Germline CDR1 DFQATT, CDR2 SNEGSKA (reference sequence). V was clipped by 4 bases and J by 1 base, with 8 bases between them. The CDR3 DNA sequence: TGCAGTGCTACGGCAGGGAGCAATCAGCCCCAGCATTTT. Translated: CSATAGSNQPQHF.

This sequence joins TRBV29-1 and TRBJ2-1, with TRBD2 matching 10 bases. The CDR3 has 18 residues. J gave up 0 bases and V 4 bases, and 12 bases lay outside the gene matches. Germline values: CDR1 SQVTM, CDR2 ANQGSEA. CDR3: CSVGPGLAPLSSYNEQFF. CDR3 nucleotide sequence: TGCAGCGTTGGTCCGGGACTAGCGCCTTTGAGCTCCTACAATGAGCAGTTCTTC.

This sequence joins TRBV7-4 and TRBJ2-7, with 8 bases that match TRBD2. V lost 3 bases and J lost 0; bases outside the gene matches: 10. This CDR3 has 17 residues. CDR1 and CDR2 from the germline V gene are SGHVT and SQSDAQ. The CDR3 loop reads CASSFGPRGGYSYEQYF. In nucleotides, the CDR3 is TGTGCCAGCAGCTTTGGCCCCCGGGGGGGCTACTCCTACGAGCAGTACTTC.

This chain links TRBV6-6 with TRBJ2-7, with 8 bases fitting TRBD1. Germline V lookup: CDR1 MNHNY, CDR2 SVGAGI (reference sequence). With V trimmed by 2 bases and J by 6 bases, 9 bases remained unmatched. The CDR3 has 15 residues. CDR3 sequence (DNA): TGTGCCAGCAGTTACGAATCCCCAGGGGGCTTCGAGCAGTACTTC. Translated, it gives CASSYESPGGFEQYF.

This clonotype was observed a few times. This chain connects TRBV9 to TRBJ1-2; TRBD1 agrees at 7 bases. The CDR3 is 10 amino acids. Germline CDR1 and CDR2: SGDLS and YYNGEE. The trim removed 7 bases at V and 6 bases at J, leaving 0 bases unmatched. The CDR3 DNA reads as TGTGCCAGCGGGACAGATGGCTACACCTTC. Translating it yields CASGTDGYTF.

V gene TRBV24-1 combines with J gene TRBJ2-3, with D perhaps TRBD1 or TRBD2 (5 bases each). Trimming stripped 4 bases from V and 6 bases from J, with 10 bases between. Germline lookup yields CDR1 KGHDR and CDR2 SFDVKD. CDR3 length: 13 residues. The CDR3 region has the DNA TGTGCCACCAGTGACGGGACGGTGGATACGCAGTATTTT. As protein: CATSDGTVDTQYF.

This rearrangement joins TRBV11-2 to TRBJ2-7; 7 nucleotides match TRBD1. V was clipped by 5 bases and J by 3 bases; unmatched bases: 4. CDR1 is SGHAT and CDR2 is FQNNGV in the germline V gene. This CDR3 has 13 amino acids. In DNA form, the CDR3 reads TGTGCCAGCAGCAAGGGACAGCTCTACGAGCAGTACGTC. The encoded protein is CASSKGQLYEQYV.

V and J are TRBV29-1 and TRBJ1-1; perhaps TRBD1 as D (5 bases). CDR1 is SQVTM, CDR2 ANQGSEA, per germline. V was shortened by 5 bases and J by 0 bases, with 10 bases between the two germline ends. The CDR3 sequence is 13 residues long. The CDR3 region has the DNA TGCAGCGTTTGGGGCGTTATGAACACTGAAGCTTTCTTT. Translating it yields CSVWGVMNTEAFF.

This clonotype was observed a handful of times. The genes are TRBV14 and TRBJ1-5; D unclear. The CDR3 is 13 residues long. V lost 2 bases, J lost 7 bases, and 9 bases lay in between. CDR1 SGHDN and CDR2 FVKESK come from the germline V gene. CDR3 sequence: CASSQRLGQPQHF. The CDR3 nucleotides read TGTGCCAGCAGCCAACGTCTGGGGCAGCCCCAGCATTTT.